The entry that follows covers one T cell receptor (beta chain) sequence. Mismatch with germline at one junction end may stem from a read error. Method: immunoSEQ multiplex PCR; TCRdb's copy keeps in-frame clones and lacks some. Of 100,000 to 140,000 clones in the sample, approximately 88% are singletons; the top ten hold around 7%. The data stem from a study of blood T cell repertoires in COVID-19. The CDR3 covers 16 residues. Germline lookup yields CDR1 SGHRS and CDR2 YFSETQ. The sequencing sample was made of peripheral blood. The rearrangement joins TRBV5-1 to TRBJ2-5, with a tentative D call TRBD1 (6 bases). This sequence originates from a man aged 50 or older with active or convalescent COVID-19. The CDR3, as DNA: TGCGCCAGCAGCTTGGGAATTGGGGGCCTACAAGAGAACCAGTACTTC. The encoded protein is CASSLGIGGLQENQYF.